These 4 T cell receptor beta chains were sequenced from one sample in a study of breast tumors, draining lymph nodes, adjacent tissues. TCRdb processed the multiplex PCR reads anew with MiXCR; each CDR3 protein has one entry. The sample includes fewer than 15,000 distinct CDR3 sequences, 62% of them seen just once. The sample taken for sequencing was tumor-adjacent breast tissue. Receptors were obtained from a female donor with breast cancer. Some clones in this sample may be carry-over from other donors' samples.

This sequence joins TRBV27 and TRBJ1-2, with D perhaps TRBD1 (6 bases). With 6 bases removed from V and 8 bases from J, the gap between germline ends came to 16 bases. Germline V gene lookup returns CDR1 MNHEY and CDR2 SMNVEV (reference sequence). The CDR3 loop spans 13 amino acids. The CDR3 DNA reads as TGTGCCAGCAGGGAATGGGGGGGCGAAGGCTACACCTTC. Amino acid sequence: CASREWGGEGYTF.

A remark on this clonotype: Its ends do not fully match the called genes, so a read error is possible. The chain combines TRBV24-1 with TRBJ1-2; 7 bases fit TRBD1. Germline V gene sequence: CDR1 KGHDR, CDR2 SFDVKD. The CDR3 length is 15 residues. This CDR3 is CATGGRTGVYYGYTF. The CDR3 DNA sequence: TGTGCCACGGGGGGGCGGACAGGAGTCTACTATGGCTACACCTTT.

This chain joins TRBV14 and TRBJ2-2; no clear D. The CDR3 is made up of 13 amino acids. The germline V and J ends were trimmed by 3 bases and 8 bases, with 10 bases remaining between them. CDR1 SGHDN and CDR2 FVKESK come from the germline V gene. CDR3: CASSQQVAGELFF. CDR3 DNA sequence: TGTGCCAGCAGCCAGCAGGTGGCGGGGGAGCTGTTTTTT.

This clonotype was counted ten times or more. The genes are TRBV6-6 and TRBJ1-1, with a possible D match to TRBD1 (5 bases). This CDR3 region has 16 residues. V was cut by 6 bases and J by 3 bases, with 20 bases left in between. The germline CDR1 and CDR2 sequences are MNHNY and SVGAGI (reference sequence). Here the CDR3 reads CASRWILGGRDTEAFF. In DNA, the CDR3 is TGTGCCAGCAGATGGATTCTCGGGGGAAGAGACACTGAAGCTTTCTTT.